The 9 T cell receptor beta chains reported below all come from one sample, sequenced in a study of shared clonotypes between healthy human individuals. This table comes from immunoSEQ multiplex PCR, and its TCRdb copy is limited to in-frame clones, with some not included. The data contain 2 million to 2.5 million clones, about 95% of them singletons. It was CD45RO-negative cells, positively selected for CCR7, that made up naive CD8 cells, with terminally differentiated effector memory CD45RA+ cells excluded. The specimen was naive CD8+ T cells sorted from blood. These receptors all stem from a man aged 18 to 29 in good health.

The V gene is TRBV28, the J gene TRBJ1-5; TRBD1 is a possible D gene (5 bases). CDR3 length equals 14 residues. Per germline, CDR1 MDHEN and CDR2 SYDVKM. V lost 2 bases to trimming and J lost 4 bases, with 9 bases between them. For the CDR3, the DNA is TGTGCCAGCAGTTTAGACAGATCAAATCAGCCCCAGCATTTT. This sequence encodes CASSLDRSNQPQHF. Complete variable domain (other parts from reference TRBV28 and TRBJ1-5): DVKVTQSSRYLVKRTGEKVFLECVQDMDHENMFWYRQDPGLGLRLIYFSYDVKMKEKGDIPEGYSVSREKKERFSLILESASTNQTSMYLCASSLDRSNQPQHFGDGTRLSIL.

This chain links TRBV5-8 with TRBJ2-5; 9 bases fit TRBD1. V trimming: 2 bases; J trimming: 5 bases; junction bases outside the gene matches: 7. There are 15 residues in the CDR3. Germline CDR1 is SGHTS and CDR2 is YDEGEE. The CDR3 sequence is CASSFTQGAGETQYF. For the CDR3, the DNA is TGTGCCAGCAGCTTCACACAGGGGGCTGGGGAGACCCAGTACTTC. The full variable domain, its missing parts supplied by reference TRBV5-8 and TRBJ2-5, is EAGVTQSPTHLIKTRGQQATLRCSPISGHTSVYWYQQALGLGLQFLLWYDEGEERNRGNFPPRFSGRQFPNYSSELNVNALELEDSALYLCASSFTQGAGETQYFGPGTRLLVL.

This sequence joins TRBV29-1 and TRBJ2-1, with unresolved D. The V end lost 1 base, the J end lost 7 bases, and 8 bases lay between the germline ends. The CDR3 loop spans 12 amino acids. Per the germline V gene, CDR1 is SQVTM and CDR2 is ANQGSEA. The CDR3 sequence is CSVEGNRNEQFF. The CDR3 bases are TGCAGCGTTGAAGGTAATAGAAATGAGCAGTTCTTC.

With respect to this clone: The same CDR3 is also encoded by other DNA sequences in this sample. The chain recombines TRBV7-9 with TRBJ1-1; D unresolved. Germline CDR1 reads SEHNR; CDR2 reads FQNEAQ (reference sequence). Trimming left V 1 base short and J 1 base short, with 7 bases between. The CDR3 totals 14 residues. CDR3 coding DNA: TGTGCCAGCAGCTTAGGGTGGGAGAACACTGAAGCTTTCTTT. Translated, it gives CASSLGWENTEAFF.

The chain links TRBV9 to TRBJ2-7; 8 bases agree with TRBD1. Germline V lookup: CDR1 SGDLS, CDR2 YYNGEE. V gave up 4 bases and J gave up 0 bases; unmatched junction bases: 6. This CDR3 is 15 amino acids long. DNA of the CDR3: TGTGCCAGCAGCCCGACAGGGGTTAGCTCCTACGAGCAGTACTTC. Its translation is CASSPTGVSSYEQYF.

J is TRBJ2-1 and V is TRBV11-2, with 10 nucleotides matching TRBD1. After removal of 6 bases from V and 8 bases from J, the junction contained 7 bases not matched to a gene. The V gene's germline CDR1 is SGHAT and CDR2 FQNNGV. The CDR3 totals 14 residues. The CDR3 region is CASSPGQGTDEQFF. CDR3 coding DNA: TGTGCCAGCAGTCCGGGACAGGGGACCGATGAGCAGTTCTTC.

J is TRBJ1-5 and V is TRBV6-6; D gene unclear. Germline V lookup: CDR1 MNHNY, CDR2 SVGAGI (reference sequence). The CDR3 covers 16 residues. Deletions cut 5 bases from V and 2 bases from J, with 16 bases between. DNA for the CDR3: TGTGCCAGCAGTCCCTCCGCGGGGATGGGCAATCAGCCCCAGCATTTT. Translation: CASSPSAGMGNQPQHF.

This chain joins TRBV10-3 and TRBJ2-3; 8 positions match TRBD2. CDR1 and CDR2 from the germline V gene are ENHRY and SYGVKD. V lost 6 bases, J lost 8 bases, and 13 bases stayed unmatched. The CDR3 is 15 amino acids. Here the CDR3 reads CAIRAAGLEVATQYF. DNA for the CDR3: TGTGCCATCAGAGCCGCGGGACTAGAAGTCGCTACGCAGTATTTT.

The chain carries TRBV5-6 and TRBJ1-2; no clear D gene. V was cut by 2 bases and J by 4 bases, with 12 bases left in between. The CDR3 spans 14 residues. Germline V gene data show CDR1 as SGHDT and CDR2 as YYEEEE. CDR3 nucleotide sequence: TGTGCCAGCAGCTTTAAGGAGTCAATCTATGGCTACACCTTC. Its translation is CASSFKESIYGYTF.